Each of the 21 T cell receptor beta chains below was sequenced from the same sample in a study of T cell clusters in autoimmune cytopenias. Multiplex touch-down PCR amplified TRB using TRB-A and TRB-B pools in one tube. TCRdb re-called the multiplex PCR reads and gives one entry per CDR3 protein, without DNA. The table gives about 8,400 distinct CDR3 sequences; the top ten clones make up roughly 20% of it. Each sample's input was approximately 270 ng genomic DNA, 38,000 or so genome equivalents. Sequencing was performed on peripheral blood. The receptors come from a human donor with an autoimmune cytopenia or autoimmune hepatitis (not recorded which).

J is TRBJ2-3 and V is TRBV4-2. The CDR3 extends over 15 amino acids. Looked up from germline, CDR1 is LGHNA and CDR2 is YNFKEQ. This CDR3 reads CASSQLTTSTDTQYF.

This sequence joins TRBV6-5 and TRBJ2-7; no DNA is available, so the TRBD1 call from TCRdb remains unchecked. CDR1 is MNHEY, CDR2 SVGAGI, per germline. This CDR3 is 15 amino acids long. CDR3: CASSRDRVPAYEQYF.

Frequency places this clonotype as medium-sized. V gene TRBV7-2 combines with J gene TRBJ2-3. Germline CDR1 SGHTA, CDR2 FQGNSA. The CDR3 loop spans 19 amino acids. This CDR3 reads CASSSASGTTRPGTDTQYF.

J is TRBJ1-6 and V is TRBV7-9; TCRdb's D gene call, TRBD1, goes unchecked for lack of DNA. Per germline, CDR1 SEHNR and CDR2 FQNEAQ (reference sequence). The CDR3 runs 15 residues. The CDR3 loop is CASSPRRGRPSPLHF. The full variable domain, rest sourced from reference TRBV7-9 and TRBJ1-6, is DTGVSQNPRHKITKRGQNVTFRCDPISEHNRLYWYRQTLGQGPEFLTYFQNEAQLEKSRLLSDRFSAERPKGSFSTLEIQRTEQGDSAMYLCASSPRRGRPSPLHFGNGTRLTVT.

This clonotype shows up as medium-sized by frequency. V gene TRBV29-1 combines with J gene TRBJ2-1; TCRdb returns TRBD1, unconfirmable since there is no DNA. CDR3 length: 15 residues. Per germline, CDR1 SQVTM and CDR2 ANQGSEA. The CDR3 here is CSARPGQGWVDEQFF.

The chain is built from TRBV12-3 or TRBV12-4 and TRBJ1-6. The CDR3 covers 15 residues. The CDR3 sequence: CASSLTGSYNSPLHF.

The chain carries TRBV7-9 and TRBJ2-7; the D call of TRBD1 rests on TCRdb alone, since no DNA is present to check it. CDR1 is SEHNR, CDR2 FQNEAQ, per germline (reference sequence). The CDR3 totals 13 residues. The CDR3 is CASSDKGFYEQYF.

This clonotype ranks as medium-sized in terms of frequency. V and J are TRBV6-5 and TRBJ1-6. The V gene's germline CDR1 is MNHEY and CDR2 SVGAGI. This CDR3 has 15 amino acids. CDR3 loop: CASRSVRANNSPLHF.

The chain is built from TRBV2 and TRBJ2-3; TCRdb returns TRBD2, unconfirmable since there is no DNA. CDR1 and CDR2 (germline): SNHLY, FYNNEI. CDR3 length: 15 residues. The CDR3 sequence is CVSSGTSGESDTQYF.

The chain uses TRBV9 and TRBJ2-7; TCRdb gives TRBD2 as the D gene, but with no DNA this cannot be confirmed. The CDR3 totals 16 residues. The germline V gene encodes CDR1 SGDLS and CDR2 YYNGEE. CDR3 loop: CASSPRSSAVPYEQYF.

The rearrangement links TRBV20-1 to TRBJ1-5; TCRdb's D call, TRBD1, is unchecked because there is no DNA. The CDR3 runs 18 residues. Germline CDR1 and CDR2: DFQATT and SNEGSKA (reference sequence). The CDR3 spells CSARVTGGDQWSNQPQHF.

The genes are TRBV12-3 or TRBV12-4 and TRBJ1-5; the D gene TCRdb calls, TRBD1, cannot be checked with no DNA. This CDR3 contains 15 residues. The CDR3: CASTAGQGVGQPQHF.

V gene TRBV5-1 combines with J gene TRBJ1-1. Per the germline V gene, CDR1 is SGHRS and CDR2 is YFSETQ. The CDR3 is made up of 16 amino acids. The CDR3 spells CASSLDSTALNTEAFF.

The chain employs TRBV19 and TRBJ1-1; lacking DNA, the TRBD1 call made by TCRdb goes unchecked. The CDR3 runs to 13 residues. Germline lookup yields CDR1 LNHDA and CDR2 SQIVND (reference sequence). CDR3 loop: CASSFNRGTEAFF.

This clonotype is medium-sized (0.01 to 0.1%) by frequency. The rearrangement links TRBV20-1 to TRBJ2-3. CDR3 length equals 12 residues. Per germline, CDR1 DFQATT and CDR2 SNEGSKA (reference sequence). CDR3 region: CSASPSADTQYF.

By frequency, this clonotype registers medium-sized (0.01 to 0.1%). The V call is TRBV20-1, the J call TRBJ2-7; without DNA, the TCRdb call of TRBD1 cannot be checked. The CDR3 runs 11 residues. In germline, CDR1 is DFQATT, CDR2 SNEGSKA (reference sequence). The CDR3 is CSAEQGFEQYF.

CDR3 in amino acids: CASSRGGGSNSPLHF. This rearrangement joins TRBV4-1 to TRBJ1-6; TCRdb reports TRBD1, a call that lacks DNA to check it against. CDR1 and CDR2 (germline): MGHRA, YSYEKL. The CDR3 runs 15 residues.

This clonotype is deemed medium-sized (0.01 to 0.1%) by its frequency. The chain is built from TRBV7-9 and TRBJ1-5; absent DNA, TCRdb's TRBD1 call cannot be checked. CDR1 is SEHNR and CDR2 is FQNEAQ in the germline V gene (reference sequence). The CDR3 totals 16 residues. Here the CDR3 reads CASSFGGDRRNQPQHF.

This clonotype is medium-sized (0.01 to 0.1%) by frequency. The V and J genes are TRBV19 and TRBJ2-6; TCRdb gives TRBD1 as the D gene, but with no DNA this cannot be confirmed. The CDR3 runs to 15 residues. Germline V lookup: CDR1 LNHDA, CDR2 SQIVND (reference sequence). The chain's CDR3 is CASGLRPGGANVLTF.

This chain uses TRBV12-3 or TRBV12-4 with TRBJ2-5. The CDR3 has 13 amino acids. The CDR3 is CASTNTTSGTQYF.

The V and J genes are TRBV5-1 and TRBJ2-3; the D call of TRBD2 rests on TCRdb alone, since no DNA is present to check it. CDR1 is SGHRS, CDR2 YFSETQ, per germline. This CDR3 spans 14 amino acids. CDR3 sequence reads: CASTRGGSTDTQYF.